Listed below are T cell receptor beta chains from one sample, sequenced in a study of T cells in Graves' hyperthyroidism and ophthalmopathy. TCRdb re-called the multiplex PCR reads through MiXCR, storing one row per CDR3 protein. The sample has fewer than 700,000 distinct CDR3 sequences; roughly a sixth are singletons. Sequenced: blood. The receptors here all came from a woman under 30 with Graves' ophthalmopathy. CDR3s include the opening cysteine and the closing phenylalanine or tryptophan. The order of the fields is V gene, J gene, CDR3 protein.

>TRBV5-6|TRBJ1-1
CASSLEAGRENTEAFF
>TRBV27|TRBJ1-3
CAGSQGPGNTIYF
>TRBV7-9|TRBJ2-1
CASFRQGTGFYEQFF
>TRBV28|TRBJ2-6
CASSLYRLGGPGANVLTF
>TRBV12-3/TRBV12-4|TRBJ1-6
CASSLVIQETNSPLHF
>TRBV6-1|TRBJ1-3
CASRNTGAGNTIYF
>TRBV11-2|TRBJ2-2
CASSYKKGTGTNTGELFF
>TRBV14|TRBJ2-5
CASSQSRGSQETQYF
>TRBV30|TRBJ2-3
CAWTGGTGTDTQYF
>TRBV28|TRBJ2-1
CASSLTISSYNEQFF
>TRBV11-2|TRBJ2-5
CASSLGYTEETQYF
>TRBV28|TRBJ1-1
CASSHPGTGGTEAFF
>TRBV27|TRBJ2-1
CASSLGTEAYNEQFF
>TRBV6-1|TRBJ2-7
CVSSEEKGASYEQYF
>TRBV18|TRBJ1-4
CASSPRHSSATNEKLFF
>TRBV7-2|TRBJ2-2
CASSLPTNTGELFF
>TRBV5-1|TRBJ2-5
CASSLGASGGETQYF
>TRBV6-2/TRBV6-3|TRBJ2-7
CASSYSGTSDYEQYF
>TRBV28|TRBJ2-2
CASSLGQGHTGELFF
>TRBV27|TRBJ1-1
CASSLLEGRTEAFF
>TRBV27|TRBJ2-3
CASRRAGGPADTQYF
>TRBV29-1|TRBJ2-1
CSVVSGGAIYNEQFF
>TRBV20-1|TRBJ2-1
CSARIGTVSYNEQFF
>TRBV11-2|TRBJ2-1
CASSPLPPGGGDEQFF
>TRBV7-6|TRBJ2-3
CASSLAPSGIKTDTQYF
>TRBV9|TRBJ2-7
CASTSGQDSYEQYF
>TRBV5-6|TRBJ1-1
CASSRTGVDTEAFF
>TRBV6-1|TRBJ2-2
CASSSPSGRAEELFF
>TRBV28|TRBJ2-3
CASSLMAERTDTQYF
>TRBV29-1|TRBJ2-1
CSGRWVDPSPEQFF
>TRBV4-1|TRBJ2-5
CASSQGVGGIRETQYF
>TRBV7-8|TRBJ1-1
CASSLERPSRQKKNTEAFF
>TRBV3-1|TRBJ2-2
CASSQGRQRTGELFF
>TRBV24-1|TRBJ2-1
CATSEREHAGYNEQFF
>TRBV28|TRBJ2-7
CASSDYYEQYF
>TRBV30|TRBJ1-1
CAWSKGGGTEAFF
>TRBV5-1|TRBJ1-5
CASSLEGTSQPQHF
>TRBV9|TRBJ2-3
CASSVGQASTDTQYF
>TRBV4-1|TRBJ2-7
CASSQAQGGYEQYF
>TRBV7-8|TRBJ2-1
CASSSIIPQLAGVHRSSYNEQFF
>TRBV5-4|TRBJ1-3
CASSFGKSGNTIYF
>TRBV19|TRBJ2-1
CASSMTGPGNEQFF
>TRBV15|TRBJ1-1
CATSRDGTGGLNTEAFF
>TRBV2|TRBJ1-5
CASMRSSDQPQHF
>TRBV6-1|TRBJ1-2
CASRRDRRDYGYTF
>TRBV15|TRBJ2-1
CATIDSGGDSYNEQFF
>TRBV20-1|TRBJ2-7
CSARDASGSTYEQYF
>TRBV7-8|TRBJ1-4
CASSLARVGIEKLFF
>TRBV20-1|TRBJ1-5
CSAREPYQPQHF
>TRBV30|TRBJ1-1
CAWSEGTGGPEAFF
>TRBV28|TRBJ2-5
CASSLPGEVAETQYF
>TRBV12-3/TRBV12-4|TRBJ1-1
CASRIQPQNTEAFF
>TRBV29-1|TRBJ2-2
CSVAGTLNTGELFF
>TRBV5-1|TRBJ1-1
CASSPSQAPEAFF
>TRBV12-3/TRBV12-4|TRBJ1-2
CASSLMSTGGIGYTF
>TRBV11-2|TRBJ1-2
CASSYHPLYDRVPVRGYTF
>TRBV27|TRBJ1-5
CASSSMTGPQPQHF